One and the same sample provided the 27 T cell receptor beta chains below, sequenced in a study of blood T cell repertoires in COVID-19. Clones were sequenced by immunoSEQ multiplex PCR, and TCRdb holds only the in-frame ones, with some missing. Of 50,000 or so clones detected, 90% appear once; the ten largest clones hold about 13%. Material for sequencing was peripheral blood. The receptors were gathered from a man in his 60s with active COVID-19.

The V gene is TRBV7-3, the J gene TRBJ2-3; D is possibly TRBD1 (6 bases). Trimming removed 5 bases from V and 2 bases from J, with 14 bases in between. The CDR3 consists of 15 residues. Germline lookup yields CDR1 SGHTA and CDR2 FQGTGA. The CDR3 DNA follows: TGTGCCAGCAGCACGGCTGGGGGCCTCACAGATACGCAGTATTTT. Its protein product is CASSTAGGLTDTQYF.

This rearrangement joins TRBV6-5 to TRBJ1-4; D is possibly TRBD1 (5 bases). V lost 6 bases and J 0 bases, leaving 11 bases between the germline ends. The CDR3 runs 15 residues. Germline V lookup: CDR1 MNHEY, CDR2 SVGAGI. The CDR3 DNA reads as TGTGCCAGCAGCCTATCAGGGTCAACTAATGAAAAACTGTTTTTT. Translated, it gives CASSLSGSTNEKLFF.

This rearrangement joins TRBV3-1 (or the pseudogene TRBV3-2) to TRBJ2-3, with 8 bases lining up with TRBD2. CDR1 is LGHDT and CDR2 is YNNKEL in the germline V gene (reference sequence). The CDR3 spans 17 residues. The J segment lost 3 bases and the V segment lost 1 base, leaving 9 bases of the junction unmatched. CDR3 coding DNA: TGTGCCAGCAGCCAAGTTAAACCAGCGGGAGTGACAGATACGCAGTATTTT. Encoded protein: CASSQVKPAGVTDTQYF.

The DNA of the CDR3 is TGTGCCAGCAGTGATGGACAGGGTGTAACCGGGGAGCTGTTTTTT. Amino acid sequence: CASSDGQGVTGELFF. The chain combines TRBV6-1 with TRBJ2-2; 8 nucleotides line up with TRBD1. The CDR3 consists of 15 residues. Germline V gene sequence: CDR1 MNHNS, CDR2 SASEGT. Trimming took 3 bases from V and 5 from J; bases not matched to a gene: 5.

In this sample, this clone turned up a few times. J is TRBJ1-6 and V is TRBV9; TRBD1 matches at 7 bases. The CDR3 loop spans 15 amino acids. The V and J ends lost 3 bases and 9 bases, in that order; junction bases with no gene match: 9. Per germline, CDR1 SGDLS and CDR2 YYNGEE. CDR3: CASSAEGARSSPLHF. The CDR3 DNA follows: TGTGCCAGCAGCGCCGAGGGGGCGCGGAGTTCACCCCTCCACTTT.

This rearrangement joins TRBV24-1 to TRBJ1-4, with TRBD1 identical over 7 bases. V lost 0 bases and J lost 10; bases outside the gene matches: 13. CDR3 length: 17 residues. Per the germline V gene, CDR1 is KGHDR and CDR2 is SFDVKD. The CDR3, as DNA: TGTGCCACCAGTGATTTGGGACAGGCACCTCCCGGGGTAAAACTGTTTTTT. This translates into CATSDLGQAPPGVKLFF.

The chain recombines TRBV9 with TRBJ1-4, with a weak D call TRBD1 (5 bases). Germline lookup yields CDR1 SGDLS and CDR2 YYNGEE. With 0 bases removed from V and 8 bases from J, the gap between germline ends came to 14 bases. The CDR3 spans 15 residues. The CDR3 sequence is CASSVEGRAFEKLFF. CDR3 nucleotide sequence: TGTGCCAGCAGCGTAGAGGGGAGGGCGTTCGAAAAACTGTTTTTT.

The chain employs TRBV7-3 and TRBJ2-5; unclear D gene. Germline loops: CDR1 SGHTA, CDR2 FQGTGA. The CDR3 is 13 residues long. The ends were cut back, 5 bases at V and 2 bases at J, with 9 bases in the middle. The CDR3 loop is CASSRGSQETQYF. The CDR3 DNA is TGTGCCAGCAGCCGAGGTTCACAAGAGACCCAGTACTTC.

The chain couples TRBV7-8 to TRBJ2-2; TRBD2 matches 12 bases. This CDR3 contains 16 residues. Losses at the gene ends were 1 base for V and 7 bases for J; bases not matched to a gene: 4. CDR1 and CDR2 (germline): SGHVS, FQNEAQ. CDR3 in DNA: TGTGCCAGCAGCTTAGGAACTAGCGGGGGGTTCGGGGAGCTGTTTTTT. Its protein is CASSLGTSGGFGELFF. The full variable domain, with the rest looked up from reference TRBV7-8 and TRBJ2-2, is GAGVSQSPRYKVAKRGQDVALRCDPISGHVSLFWYQQALGQGPEFLTYFQNEAQLDKSGLPSDRFFAERPEGSVSTLKIQRTQQEDSAVYLCASSLGTSGGFGELFFGEGSRLTVL.

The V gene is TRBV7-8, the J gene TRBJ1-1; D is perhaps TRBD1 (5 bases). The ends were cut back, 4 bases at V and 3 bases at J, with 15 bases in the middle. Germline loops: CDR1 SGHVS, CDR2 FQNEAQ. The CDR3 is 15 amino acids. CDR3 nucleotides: TGTGCCAGCAGCTGGGCCTCACCGGGGGACACTGAAGCTTTCTTT. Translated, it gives CASSWASPGDTEAFF.

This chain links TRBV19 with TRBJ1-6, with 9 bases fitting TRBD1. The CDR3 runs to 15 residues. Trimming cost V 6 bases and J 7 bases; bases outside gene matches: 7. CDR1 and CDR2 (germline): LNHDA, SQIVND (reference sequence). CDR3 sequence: CASSTRQGVNSPLHF. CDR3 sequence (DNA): TGTGCCAGTAGCACAAGACAGGGGGTGAATTCACCCCTCCACTTT.

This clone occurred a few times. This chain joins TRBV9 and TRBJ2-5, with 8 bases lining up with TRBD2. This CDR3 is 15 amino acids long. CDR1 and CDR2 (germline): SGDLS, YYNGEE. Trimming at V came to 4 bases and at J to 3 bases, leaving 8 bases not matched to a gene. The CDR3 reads CASSQTGTREETQYF. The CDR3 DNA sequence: TGTGCCAGCAGCCAAACCGGGACTAGGGAAGAGACCCAGTACTTC.

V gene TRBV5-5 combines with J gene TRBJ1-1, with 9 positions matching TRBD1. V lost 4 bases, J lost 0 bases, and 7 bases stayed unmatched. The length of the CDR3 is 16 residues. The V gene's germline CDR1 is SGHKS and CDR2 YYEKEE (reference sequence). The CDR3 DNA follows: TGTGCCAGCAGCATACAGGGGGCCCCTCTGAACACTGAAGCTTTCTTT. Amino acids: CASSIQGAPLNTEAFF.

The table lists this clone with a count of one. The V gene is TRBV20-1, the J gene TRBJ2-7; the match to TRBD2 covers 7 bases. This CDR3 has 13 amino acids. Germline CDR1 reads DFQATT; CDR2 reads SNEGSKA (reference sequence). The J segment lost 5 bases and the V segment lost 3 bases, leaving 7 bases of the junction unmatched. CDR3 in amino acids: CSASASGEHEQYF. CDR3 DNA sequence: TGCAGTGCTAGTGCTAGCGGAGAACACGAGCAGTACTTC.

This CDR3 is CASSPGDRESYEQYF. CDR3 bases: TGTGCCAGCTCACCAGGAGACAGGGAGTCCTACGAGCAGTACTTC. The rearrangement links TRBV18 to TRBJ2-7; TRBD1 matches 7 bases. Germline loops: CDR1 KGHSH, CDR2 LQKENI. Losses at the gene ends were 2 bases for V and 1 base for J; bases not matched to a gene: 5. The CDR3 totals 15 residues.

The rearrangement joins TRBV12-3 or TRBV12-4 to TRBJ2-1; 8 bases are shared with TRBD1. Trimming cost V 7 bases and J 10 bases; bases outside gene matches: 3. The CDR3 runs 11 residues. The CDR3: CASTWDREQFF. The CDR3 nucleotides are TGTGCCAGCACCTGGGACAGGGAGCAGTTCTTC.

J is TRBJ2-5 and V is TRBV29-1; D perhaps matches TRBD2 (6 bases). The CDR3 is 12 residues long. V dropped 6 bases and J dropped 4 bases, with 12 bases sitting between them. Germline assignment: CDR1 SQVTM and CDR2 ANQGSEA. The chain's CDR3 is CSVELAGETQYF. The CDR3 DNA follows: TGCAGCGTGGAACTAGCCGGAGAGACCCAGTACTTC.

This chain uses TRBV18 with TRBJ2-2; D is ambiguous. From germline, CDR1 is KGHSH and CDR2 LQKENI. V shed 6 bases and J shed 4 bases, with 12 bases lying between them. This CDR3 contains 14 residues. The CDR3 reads CASSPQPGTGELFF. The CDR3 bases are TGTGCCAGCTCCCCCCAGCCGGGCACCGGGGAGCTGTTTTTT.

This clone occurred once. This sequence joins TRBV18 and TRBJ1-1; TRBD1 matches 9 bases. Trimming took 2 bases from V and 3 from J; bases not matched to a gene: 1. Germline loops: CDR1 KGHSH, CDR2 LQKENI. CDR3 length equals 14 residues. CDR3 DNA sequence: TGTGCCAGCTCACCAACAGGGGGCCACACTGAAGCTTTCTTT. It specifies CASSPTGGHTEAFF.

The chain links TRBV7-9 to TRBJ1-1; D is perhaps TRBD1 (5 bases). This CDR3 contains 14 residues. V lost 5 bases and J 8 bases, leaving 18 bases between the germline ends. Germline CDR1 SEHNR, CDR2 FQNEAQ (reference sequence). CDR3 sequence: CASSPLGLTDEAFF. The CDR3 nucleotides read TGTGCCAGCAGCCCACTTGGGCTGACAGACGAAGCTTTCTTT.

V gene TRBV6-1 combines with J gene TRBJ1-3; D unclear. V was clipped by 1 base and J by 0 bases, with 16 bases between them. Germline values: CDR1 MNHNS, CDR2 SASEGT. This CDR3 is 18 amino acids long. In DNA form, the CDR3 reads TGTGCCAGCAGTGAAGGATATGGCAGGCTGAACTCTGGAAACACCATATATTTT. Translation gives CASSEGYGRLNSGNTIYF.

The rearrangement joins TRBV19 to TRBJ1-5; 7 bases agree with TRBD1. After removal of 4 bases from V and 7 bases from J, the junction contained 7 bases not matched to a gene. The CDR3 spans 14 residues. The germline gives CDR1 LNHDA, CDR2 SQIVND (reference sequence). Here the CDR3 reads CASSNQGDRQPQHF. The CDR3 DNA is TGTGCCAGTAGTAACCAGGGGGATAGACAGCCCCAGCATTTT.

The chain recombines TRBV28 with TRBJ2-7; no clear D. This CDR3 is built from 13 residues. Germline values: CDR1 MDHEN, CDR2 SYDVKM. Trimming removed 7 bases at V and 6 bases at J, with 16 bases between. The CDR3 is CASTLYQNGEQYF. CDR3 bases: TGTGCCAGCACTCTTTATCAAAACGGCGAGCAGTACTTC.

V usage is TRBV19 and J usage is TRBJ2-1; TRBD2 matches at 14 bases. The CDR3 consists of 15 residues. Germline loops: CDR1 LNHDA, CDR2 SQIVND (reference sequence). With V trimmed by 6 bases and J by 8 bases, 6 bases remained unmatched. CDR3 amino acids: CASRLGLAGVYEQFF. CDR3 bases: TGTGCCAGTAGGCTGGGACTAGCGGGAGTATATGAGCAGTTCTTC.

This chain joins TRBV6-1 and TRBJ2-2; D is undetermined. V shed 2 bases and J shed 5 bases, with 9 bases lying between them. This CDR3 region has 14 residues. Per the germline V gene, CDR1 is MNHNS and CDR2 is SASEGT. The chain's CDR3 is CASSEQKLTGELFF. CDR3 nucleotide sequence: TGTGCCAGCAGTGAACAGAAACTAACCGGGGAGCTGTTTTTT.

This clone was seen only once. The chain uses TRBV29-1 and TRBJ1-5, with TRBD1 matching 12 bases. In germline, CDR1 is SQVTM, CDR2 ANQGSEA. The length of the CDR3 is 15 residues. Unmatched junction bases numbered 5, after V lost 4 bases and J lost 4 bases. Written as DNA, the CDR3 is TGCAGCGTTGGTGGGACAGGGGGCTCGAATCAGCCCCAGCATTTT. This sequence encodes CSVGGTGGSNQPQHF.

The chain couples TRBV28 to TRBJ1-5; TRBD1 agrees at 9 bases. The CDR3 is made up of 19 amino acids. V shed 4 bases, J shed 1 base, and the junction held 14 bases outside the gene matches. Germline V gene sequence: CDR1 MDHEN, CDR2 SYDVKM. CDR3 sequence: CASSSPGTGIWKSNQPQHF. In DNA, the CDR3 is TGTGCCAGCAGTTCGCCCGGGACAGGGATCTGGAAGAGCAATCAGCCCCAGCATTTT.